These 16 T cell receptor beta chains were sequenced from one sample in a study of spatial heterogeneity in lung cancer. The study's findings and limits: Expanded intratumoral alpha and beta TCR counts tracked tumor mutation counts.

TCRdb reanalysed the 5' RACE reads using MiXCR and keeps one entry per CDR3 protein. The sample records more than 9,000 distinct CDR3 sequences, approximately 8% being singletons. No cognate antigen is known for these TCRs. Described time point: sample taken at primary tumor resection. Specimen: lung tumor tissue, collected at surgery. The receptors come from a male donor with early-stage non-small cell lung cancer.

The chain is built from TRBV6-4 and TRBJ2-3; unclear D gene. The CDR3 is made up of 14 amino acids. The ends were cut back, 4 bases at V and 1 base at J, with 9 bases in the middle. Germline CDR1 MRHNA, CDR2 SNTAGT. For the CDR3, the DNA is TGTGCCAGCAGTGTCGAGTTTCGCACAGATACGCAGTATTTT. Its translation: CASSVEFRTDTQYF.

This clonotype was counted between two and nine times. CDR3 nucleotides: TGTGCCAGCAGCTCACGACTAGCGGGAGGTTCGTACTATGAGCAGTTCTTC. It codes for CASSSRLAGGSYYEQFF. This chain connects TRBV7-2 to TRBJ2-1; 13 bases are a match to TRBD2. This CDR3 region has 17 residues. J was trimmed by 8 bases and V by 4 bases; bases with no gene match: 11. Looked up from germline, CDR1 is SGHTA and CDR2 is FQGNSA.

The sample holds many counts of this clonotype. The chain links TRBV6-1 to TRBJ2-7; TRBD2 is a possible D gene (5 bases). Germline V lookup: CDR1 MNHNS, CDR2 SASEGT. The CDR3 is 11 residues long. V gave up 7 bases and J gave up 4 bases, with 8 bases separating them. Written as DNA, the CDR3 is TGTGCCAGCAAGGACTTTTACGAGCAGTACTTC. Its translation is CASKDFYEQYF.

The CDR3 region is CAPGTQNTGELFF. The CDR3 DNA is TGTGCCCCCGGGACCCAGAACACCGGGGAGCTGTTTTTT. The chain is built from TRBV7-9 and TRBJ2-2; TRBD1 or TRBD2 may be the D gene (5 bases each). There are 13 residues in the CDR3. V was cut by 11 bases and J by 1 base, with 11 bases left in between. CDR1 and CDR2 (germline): SEHNR, FQNEAQ (reference sequence).

This clonotype appeared many times. The chain joins TRBV11-2 to TRBJ2-1; 8 bases line up with TRBD1. V lost 5 bases, J lost 0 bases, and 3 bases stayed unmatched. The germline gives CDR1 SGHAT, CDR2 FQNNGV. The CDR3 sequence is 15 residues long. The CDR3 DNA is TGTGCCAGCAGCCAACAGGGGGTCTCCTACAATGAGCAGTTCTTC. It specifies CASSQQGVSYNEQFF.

This clonotype was seen repeatedly, ten times or more. The CDR3 DNA is TGCGCCAGCAGCTTGGACAGGGGGCTAACAGATACGCAGTATTTT. Residues: CASSLDRGLTDTQYF. The rearrangement uses TRBV5-1 and TRBJ2-3, with 9 nucleotides matching TRBD1. Germline V lookup: CDR1 SGHRS, CDR2 YFSETQ. CDR3 length equals 15 residues. The J segment lost 3 bases and the V segment lost 0 bases, leaving 2 bases of the junction unmatched. Looking up the rest from reference TRBV5-1 and TRBJ2-3 gives the full variable domain: KAGVTQTPRYLIKTRGQQVTLSCSPISGHRSVSWYQQTPGQGLQFLFEYFSETQRNKGNFPGRFSGRQFSNSRSEMNVSTLELGDSALYLCASSLDRGLTDTQYFGPGTRLTVL.

This clonotype is categorized as medium-sized. The chain is built from TRBV5-1 and TRBJ1-2; 10 nucleotides match TRBD1. The CDR3 runs 15 residues. Germline values: CDR1 SGHRS, CDR2 YFSETQ. V shed 2 bases and J 8 bases; nucleotides not matched to a gene: 9. CDR3 sequence: CASSFTGTGDEGYTF. CDR3 coding DNA: TGCGCCAGCAGCTTTACCGGGACAGGGGACGAAGGCTACACCTTC.

In its sample, this clonotype is medium-sized (0.01 to 0.1%). This rearrangement joins TRBV20-1 to TRBJ2-5; the match to TRBD2 covers 9 bases. CDR1 is DFQATT and CDR2 is SNEGSKA in the germline V gene (reference sequence). J was trimmed by 2 bases and V by 0 bases; bases with no gene match: 4. The CDR3 spans 15 residues. In nucleotides, the CDR3 is TGCAGTGCTAGAGATTCGGCGGGGGGGCAAGAGACCCAGTACTTC. This translates into CSARDSAGGQETQYF.

This clonotype was seen repeatedly, ten times or more. The chain links TRBV5-4 to TRBJ2-7, with 8 nucleotides matching TRBD1. CDR3 length equals 14 residues. Germline trimming cut 5 bases from V and 6 bases from J; bases unmatched to any gene: 10. Looked up from germline, CDR1 is SGHNT and CDR2 is YYREEE (reference sequence). CDR3 amino acids: CASRPGQDSLEQYF. Here the CDR3 DNA reads TGTGCCAGCAGACCGGGACAGGATTCCCTCGAGCAGTACTTC.

This clonotype was found many times. The J gene is TRBJ2-3, the V gene TRBV7-2; 7 bases agree with TRBD2. Germline lookup yields CDR1 SGHTA and CDR2 FQGNSA. V lost 5 bases to trimming and J lost 2 bases; unmatched junction nucleotides: 10. The length of the CDR3 is 16 residues. In DNA, the CDR3 is TGTGCCAGCAGCCCGGGCGGGAGTCGGGACACAGATACGCAGTATTTT. Its protein is CASSPGGSRDTDTQYF.

This clonotype was counted only a few times. This may be a read error, as it is one base from a much larger clone. The genes are TRBV10-3 and TRBJ1-4; 7 nucleotides align to TRBD1. The germline gives CDR1 ENHRY, CDR2 SYGVKD. Trimming cost V 6 bases and J 3 bases; bases outside gene matches: 7. CDR3 size: 15 residues. CDR3 protein: CAISSDRVPNEKLFF. The CDR3 coding sequence is TGTGCCATCAGCTCCGACAGGGTCCCTAATGAAAAACTGTTTTTT.

This clonotype has only a few counts. The chain has TRBV28 and TRBJ2-1; 12 nucleotides align to TRBD2. CDR1 is MDHEN and CDR2 is SYDVKM in the germline V gene. The V segment lost 6 bases and the J segment 5 bases; nucleotides outside the gene matches: 5. The CDR3 length is 15 residues. CDR3: CASRASGRANNEQFF. DNA for the CDR3: TGTGCCAGCAGGGCTAGCGGGAGGGCCAACAATGAGCAGTTCTTC.

This clonotype appeared many times. The chain recombines TRBV7-9 with TRBJ1-1; D is possibly TRBD1 (5 bases). This CDR3 has 13 amino acids. CDR1 and CDR2 from the germline V gene are SEHNR and FQNEAQ (reference sequence). V was cut by 5 bases and J by 3 bases, with 10 bases left in between. For the CDR3, the DNA is TGTGCCAGCAGCCGGGGCGTCGACACTGAAGCTTTCTTT. This codes for CASSRGVDTEAFF.

This clonotype came up many times. At one of its ends the junction is not consistent with the germline gene, which may arise from a read error. V is TRBV3-1 and J is TRBJ2-5; 8 bases match TRBD1. CDR1 and CDR2 (germline): LGHDT, YNNKEL (reference sequence). The length of the CDR3 is 15 residues. The chain's CDR3 is CASSQGQGAQGTQYF. The CDR3 DNA sequence: TGTGCCAGCAGCCAAGGCCAGGGGGCCCAAGGGACCCAGTACTTC.

This clonotype occurred many times. The rearrangement joins TRBV6-1 to TRBJ1-6, with D perhaps matching TRBD1 (6 bases). The V end was cut by 6 bases, the J end by 2 bases, with 17 bases between. The CDR3 loop spans 17 amino acids. Germline lookup yields CDR1 MNHNS and CDR2 SASEGT. The CDR3 region is CASSVNFRGAYNSPLHF. Here the CDR3 DNA reads TGTGCCAGCAGCGTGAACTTCAGGGGTGCCTATAATTCACCCCTCCACTTT.

This clonotype was detected a few times. The chain links TRBV7-2 to TRBJ1-1; no firm D call. Germline lookup yields CDR1 SGHTA and CDR2 FQGNSA. This CDR3 spans 13 amino acids. The V end lost 1 base, the J end lost 3 bases, and 6 bases lay between the germline ends. CDR3 nucleotides: TGTGCCAGCAGCTTAGGAACTTACACTGAAGCTTTCTTT. Translation gives CASSLGTYTEAFF.